These T cell receptor beta chains were read from a single sample in a study of T cells in Graves' hyperthyroidism and ophthalmopathy. TCRdb fed the multiplex PCR reads into MiXCR, producing one record per CDR3 protein. The sample comprises 400,000 to 600,000 distinct CDR3 sequences, 20% of which are singletons, and about 25% rests with the top ten. Sequences were obtained from blood. The receptors here all came from a man between 18 and 29 years old with Graves' hyperthyroidism. Each CDR3 is given with its conserved first and last residue. D genes are given only for firm matches. The size field is filled for only some rows; it gives once, few, many or a size class.

clone_size j_call v_call d_call cdr3_nt cdr3_aa
many TRBJ1-2 TRBV14 - TGTGCCAGCAGCCAAGAACTCTCGGGCTATGGCTACACCTTC CASSQELSGYGYTF
- TRBJ2-5 TRBV28 TRBD1 TGTGCCAGCAGGTTACAGGGGGAGGAGACCCAGTACTTC CASRLQGEETQYF
many TRBJ2-5 TRBV28 - TGTGCCAGCAAAAAAAAATTGGCGGGGATAGGAGAGACCCAGTACTTC CASKKKLAGIGETQYF
- TRBJ2-3 TRBV24-1 - TGTGCCACCAGTGAGAGGGGCCTCACAGATACGCAGTATTTT CATSERGLTDTQYF
many TRBJ2-2 TRBV6-1 - TGTGCCAGCAGGGGACGGGATTTCACCGGGGAGCTGTTTTTT CASRGRDFTGELFF
- TRBJ2-7 TRBV9 TRBD2 TGTGCCAGCAGCGTAGCAGCGGGGGGGCTGGGGGAGCAGTACTTC CASSVAAGGLGEQYF
many TRBJ2-5 TRBV12-3/TRBV12-4 TRBD1 TGTGCCAGCAGTTTACAGGGGGCAGAGACCCAGTACTTC CASSLQGAETQYF
few TRBJ2-7 TRBV11-2 - TGTGCCAGCAGCCTCCTGGACGGACCAATCTACGAGCAGTACTTC CASSLLDGPIYEQYF
few TRBJ1-6 TRBV6-4 - TGTGCCAGCAGTCTTGCCGGGGTAGGGTCGAGCTCCTATAATTCACCCCTCCACTTT CASSLAGVGSSSYNSPLHF
many TRBJ2-5 TRBV12-3/TRBV12-4 - TGTGCCAGCAGGCCTGGCGGGATAGAGACCCAGTACTTC CASRPGGIETQYF
few TRBJ1-5 TRBV15 - TGTGCCACCAGCAGCAGAATAGATCAGCCCCAGCATTTT CATSSRIDQPQHF
- TRBJ2-7 TRBV6-2/TRBV6-3 - TGTGCCAGCACCAGCGCCGGGGGCAGCTACTACGAGCAGTACTTC CASTSAGGSYYEQYF
many TRBJ1-3 TRBV6-4 TRBD1 TGTGCCGGAGGAATCGGACAGGGCTCTGGAAACACCATATATTTT CAGGIGQGSGNTIYF
- TRBJ2-7 TRBV24-1 TRBD2 TGTGCCACCAGTGATTTGGATTGGCGGACTAGCAGCTACGAGCAGTACTTC CATSDLDWRTSSYEQYF
many TRBJ1-5 TRBV28 TRBD1 TGTGCCAGCAGTTTAAGCCACCTGCGTCCCGGGACAGGGCCCGTTAGCAATCAGCCCCAGCATTTT CASSLSHLRPGTGPVSNQPQHF
many TRBJ2-7 TRBV27 - TGTGCCAGCAGTTTGGACCCTTTC CASSLDPF
few TRBJ1-5 TRBV12-3/TRBV12-4 - TGTGCCAGCCAACTTGGGGGCAATCAGCCCCAGCATTTT CASQLGGNQPQHF
many TRBJ1-2 TRBV11-2 - TGTGCCAGCAGCCCAGGGACGGAGACACCCTATGGCTACACCTTC CASSPGTETPYGYTF
few TRBJ2-7 TRBV5-6 - TGTGCCAGCAGCTTGGAGGCAACCCCTCGGAACGAGCAGTACTTC CASSLEATPRNEQYF
- TRBJ1-2 TRBV7-2 - TGTGCCAGCGGCTTGAATTATGGCTACACCTTC CASGLNYGYTF
few TRBJ1-5 TRBV12-3/TRBV12-4 - TGTGCCAGCGGGAATGGACAGTCTAGCAATCAGCCCCAGCATTTT CASGNGQSSNQPQHF
many TRBJ2-7 TRBV12-3/TRBV12-4 - TGTGCCAGCAGTCCCGGGTTACAGGGCTACGAGCAGTACTTC CASSPGLQGYEQYF
many TRBJ2-5 TRBV27 TRBD2 TGTGCCAGCAGTTCCCTAGCGGCGAAGGAGACCCAGTACTTC CASSSLAAKETQYF
- TRBJ1-5 TRBV28 TRBD1 TGTGCCAGCAGTTTAGGCCCAGGGAACAGGGGATATCAGCCCCAGCATTTT CASSLGPGNRGYQPQHF